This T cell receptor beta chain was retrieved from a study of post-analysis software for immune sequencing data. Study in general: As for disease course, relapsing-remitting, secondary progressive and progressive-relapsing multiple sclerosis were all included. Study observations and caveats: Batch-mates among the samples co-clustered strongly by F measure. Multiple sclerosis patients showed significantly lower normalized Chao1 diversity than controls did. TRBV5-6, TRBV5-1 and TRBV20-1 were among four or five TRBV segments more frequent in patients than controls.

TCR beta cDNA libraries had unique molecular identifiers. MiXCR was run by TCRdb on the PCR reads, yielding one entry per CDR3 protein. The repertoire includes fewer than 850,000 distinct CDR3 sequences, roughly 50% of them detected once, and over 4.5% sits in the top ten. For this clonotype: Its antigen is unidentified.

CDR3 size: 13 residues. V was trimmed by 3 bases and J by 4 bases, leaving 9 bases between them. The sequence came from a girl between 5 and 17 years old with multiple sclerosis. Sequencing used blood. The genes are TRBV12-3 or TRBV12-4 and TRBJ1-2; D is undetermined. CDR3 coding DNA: TGTGCCAGCAGTTTGCGGGCCTCCTATGGCTACACCTTC. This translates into CASSLRASYGYTF.